The entry that follows covers one T cell receptor (beta chain) sequence. The sample comes from a study of T cells after yellow fever vaccination. TCRdb re-called the 5' RACE reads through MiXCR, storing one row per CDR3 protein. The sample lists some 300,000 distinct CDR3 sequences; approximately 3.9% were seen once. CDR1 and CDR2 from the germline V gene are MDHEN and SYDVKM. The CDR3 totals 14 residues. V gave up 4 bases and J gave up 7 bases; unmatched junction bases: 6. This chain uses TRBV28 with TRBJ1-3; TRBD1 matches at 8 bases. The sample in question was PBMCs, obtained on the day of the yellow fever booster vaccination. The receptor comes from a young man who received the YFV17D yellow fever vaccine. CDR3 amino acids: CASSSGQGVNTIYF. In nucleotides, the CDR3 is TGTGCCAGCAGTTCCGGACAGGGAGTCAACACCATATATTTT.